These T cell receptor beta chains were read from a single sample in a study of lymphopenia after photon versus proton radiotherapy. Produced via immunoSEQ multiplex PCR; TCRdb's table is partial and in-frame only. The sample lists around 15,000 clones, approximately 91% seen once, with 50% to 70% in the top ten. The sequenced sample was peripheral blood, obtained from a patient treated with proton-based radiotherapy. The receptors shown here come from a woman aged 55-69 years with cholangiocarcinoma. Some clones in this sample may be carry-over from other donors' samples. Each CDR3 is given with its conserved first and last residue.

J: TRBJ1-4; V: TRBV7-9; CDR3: CASRGEVEKLFF
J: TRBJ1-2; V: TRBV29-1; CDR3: CSVRGAAYGYTF
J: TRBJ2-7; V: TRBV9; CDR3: CASSSRQGAMSYEQYF
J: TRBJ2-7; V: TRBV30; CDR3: CASWSRGTGGYGQYF
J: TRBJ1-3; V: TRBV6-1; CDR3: CASSEADSSSGNTIYF
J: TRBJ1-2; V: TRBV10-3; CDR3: CAIRLPDGYGYTF
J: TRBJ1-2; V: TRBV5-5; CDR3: CASSLAGAGGYTF
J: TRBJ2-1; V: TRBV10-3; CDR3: CAIRGLAGEGEQFF
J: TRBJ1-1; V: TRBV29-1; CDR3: CSVIQHVAFF
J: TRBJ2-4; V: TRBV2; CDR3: CASSEENIQYF
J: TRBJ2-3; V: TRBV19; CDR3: CASRPGTSGVRTDTQYF
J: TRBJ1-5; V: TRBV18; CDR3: CASSPQQGDSNQPQHF
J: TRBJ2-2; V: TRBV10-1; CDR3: CASSDGGEGTGELFF
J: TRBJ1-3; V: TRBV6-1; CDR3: CASSEENSGNTIYF
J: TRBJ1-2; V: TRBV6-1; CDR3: CQIGTGYGYTF
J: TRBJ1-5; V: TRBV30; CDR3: CAWSAARDFNSNQPQHF
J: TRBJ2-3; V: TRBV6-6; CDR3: CASSRLATNTDTQYF
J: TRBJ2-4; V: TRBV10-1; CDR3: CASSDRIKNIQYF
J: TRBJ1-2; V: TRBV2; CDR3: CASSSTEADRSF
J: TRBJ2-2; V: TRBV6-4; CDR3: CASGEGITGELFF
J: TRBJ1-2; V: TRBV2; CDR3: CASSEARTVNGYTF
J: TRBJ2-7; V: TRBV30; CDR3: CAWSEKGVREQYF
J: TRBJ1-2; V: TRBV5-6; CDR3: CASSFGQEDGYTF
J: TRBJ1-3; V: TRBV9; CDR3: CASSVDRGSSGNTIYF
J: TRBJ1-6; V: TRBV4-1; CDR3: CASSQVPGGAGNSPLHF
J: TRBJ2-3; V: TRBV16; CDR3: CASSRGLAGAPRESDTQYF
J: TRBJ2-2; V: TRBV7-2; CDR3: CASSFKAGGAGELFF
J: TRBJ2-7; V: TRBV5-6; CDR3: CASSLVGDEQYF